This T cell receptor (beta chain) originates from a study of T-cell memory formation after mild COVID-19. CDR1 and CDR2 from the germline V gene are SGHTA and FQGNSA. This CDR3 spans 16 amino acids. With V trimmed by 1 base and J by 4 bases, 4 bases remained unmatched. Using its own MiXCR run on the 5' RACE reads, TCRdb lists one record per CDR3 protein. Among fewer than 650,000 distinct CDR3 sequences listed, approximately 15% were seen once. This clonotype was seen once. The sample comprised PBMCs or a T cell subset sorted from them (not recorded which). The V and J genes are TRBV7-2 and TRBJ2-3; 11 bases agree with TRBD2. This sequence originates from an adult woman who had mild COVID-19 (a few samples of this study predate the infection). Cell type and time point are not known. The CDR3 nucleotides read TGTGCCAGCAGCTTAGGTAGCGGGAGGGTGGCAGATACGCAGTATTTT. Translated: CASSLGSGRVADTQYF.